Listed below are T cell receptor beta chains from one sample, sequenced in a study of Tregs in tolerant kidney transplant recipients. Assay: immunoSEQ multiplex PCR; the TCRdb copy retains only in-frame clones and omits some. The repertoire holds 85,000 to 95,000 clones, around 94% seen once, with about 4.9% in the top ten. Material for sequencing was CD8+ T cells from blood. Receptors were obtained from a human donor in good health. The CDR3 runs from the conserved cysteine through the conserved F or W.

cdr3_length,v_call,cdr3_aa
14,TRBV4-1,CASSQEAPVRLLYF
15,TRBV29-1,CSVEDFRGASYEQYF
14,TRBV6-5,CASSEDALISPLHF
17,TRBV5-6,CASSAVNSASGANVLTF
14,TRBV27,CATQDSSYNSPLHF
14,TRBV6-4,CASSGTGGTDTQYF
13,TRBV2,CASSVAPGSEAFF
15,TRBV7-2,CASSQGTGGNQPQHF
13,TRBV9,CASRVGRGGELFF
17,TRBV6-1,CASSEAAGTGVSETQYF
13,TRBV6-1,CASRSGLLEEQYF
14,TRBV19,CASSGQPYSYEQYF
19,TRBV2,CASSESGLAGAKGSDTQYF
16,TRBV7-9,CASSLEAGRLNYGYTF
15,TRBV6-5,CASSYTGGLSEKLFF
17,TRBV7-9,CASSMSGQGFFDTEAFF
15,TRBV5-5,CASSLDTRDFYGYTF
14,TRBV5-6,CASSFGTGTYEQYF
14,TRBV19,CASTSGGPRETQYF
14,TRBV5-1,CASSYTTGYYGYTF
15,TRBV7-6,CASSFGQEGTGELFF
13,TRBV15,CATRDSHRETQYF
13,TRBV13,CASSLSAGNTIYF
13,TRBV30,CAWSDLGYYGYTF
14,TRBV14,CASSPFLGEETQYF
14,TRBV4-1,CASSPRTGGEEQYF
17,TRBV6-1,CASSEWLWGGADQPQHF
13,TRBV5-8,CASSLEGFQPQHF
13,TRBV10-2,CASSRTSSDTQYF
15,TRBV12-2,CASRTSGIASYEQYF
16,TRBV6-5,CASSYFPGTTPGELFF
17,TRBV14,CASSQEVGTGISYEQYF
16,TRBV4-2,CASSQETNRARETQYF
17,TRBV4-1,CASSQLDIFRTNEKLFF
13,TRBV6-5,CASSAGTGSEQYF
14,TRBV5-6,CASSSVNIDYEQYF
19,TRBV19,CASSIDPFEVGTANTEAFF
14,TRBV9,CASSVNQRNSPLHF
13,TRBV6-6,CASSSGEGQPQHF
15,TRBV7-9,CASEAYRGSSYEQYF
13,TRBV5-1,CASTLDSTYEQYF
15,TRBV6-5,CASSPQPTAGYTQYF
17,TRBV29-1,CSVNDGLAGGGVAIQYF
15,TRBV7-6,CASSRPLRGAGELFF